These 29 T cell receptor beta chains originate from one sample sequenced in a study of cytomegalovirus exposure and HLA in healthy donors. The study ran its PCR with 60 Vbeta and 13 Jbeta primers. Using immunoSEQ multiplex PCR, the repertoire was profiled, and TCRdb retains in-frame clones only, with some absent. The sample records 200,000 or so clones, around four fifths being singletons. Sequences were obtained from PBMCs. These receptors came from a woman between 35 and 50 years old in good health and CMV-seronegative.

This clone was picked up one time. This rearrangement joins TRBV7-9 to TRBJ1-5; D gene uncertain. Between the trimmed V and J ends, which lost 1 base and 4 bases, there was a span of 14 bases. This CDR3 spans 16 amino acids. CDR1 is SEHNR, CDR2 FQNEAQ, per germline (reference sequence). CDR3 in DNA: TGTGCCAGCAGCTTAGGGGGTAACCGAGGGAATCAGCCCCAGCATTTT. This gives the protein CASSLGGNRGNQPQHF. Full variable domain (rest looked up from reference TRBV7-9 and TRBJ1-5): DTGVSQNPRHKITKRGQNVTFRCDPISEHNRLYWYRQTLGQGPEFLTYFQNEAQLEKSRLLSDRFSAERPKGSFSTLEIQRTEQGDSAMYLCASSLGGNRGNQPQHFGDGTRLSIL.

The rearrangement uses TRBV7-9 and TRBJ1-2; no clear D gene. The CDR3 spans 13 residues. Trimming removed 6 bases at V and 5 bases at J, with 13 bases between. Germline V gene sequence: CDR1 SEHNR, CDR2 FQNEAQ (reference sequence). The CDR3 here is CASRREESYGYTF. CDR3 nucleotides: TGTGCCAGCAGGAGGGAAGAATCGTATGGCTACACCTTC.

This chain links TRBV6-5 with TRBJ1-2; 8 bases align to TRBD1. The CDR3 consists of 13 residues. CDR1 and CDR2 (germline): MNHEY, SVGAGI. The J segment lost 7 bases and the V segment lost 10 bases, leaving 11 bases of the junction unmatched. The CDR3 sequence: CATRTGLGGGYTF. In nucleotides, the CDR3 is TGTGCCACTCGGACAGGGTTGGGTGGTGGCTACACCTTC.

The chain employs TRBV4-1 and TRBJ1-1; TRBD1 is a possible D gene (6 bases). This CDR3 comprises 13 residues. The V and J ends lost 1 base and 4 bases respectively, with 7 bases between them. CDR1 and CDR2 (germline): MGHRA, YSYEKL. The CDR3 DNA is TGCGCCAGCAGCCAAGCAGGGGTCACTGAAGCTTTCTTT. Its protein is CASSQAGVTEAFF.

The gene calls are TRBV6-5 and TRBJ2-7; 7 bases map to TRBD1. CDR1 is MNHEY and CDR2 is SVGAGI in the germline V gene. V gave up 5 bases and J gave up 4 bases; unmatched junction bases: 11. The CDR3 contains 15 residues. CDR3 in amino acids: CASSNRGQRIYEQYF. CDR3 nucleotides: TGTGCCAGCAGTAACAGGGGACAGAGGATTTACGAGCAGTACTTC.

The CDR3 reads CASSRLAGDSVEQYF. The CDR3 DNA reads TGTGCCAGCAGCCGACTAGCGGGAGATTCGGTCGAGCAGTACTTC. The J gene is TRBJ2-7, the V gene TRBV9, with TRBD2 identical over 12 bases. This CDR3 region has 15 residues. The trim removed 4 bases at V and 6 bases at J, leaving 8 bases unmatched. CDR1 is SGDLS and CDR2 is YYNGEE in the germline V gene.

This chain links TRBV5-3 with TRBJ2-7; 10 bases align to TRBD2. TRBV5-3 is annotated as an ORF whose role is uncertain. The CDR3 covers 16 residues. V trimming: 0 bases; J trimming: 3 bases; junction bases outside the gene matches: 6. The CDR3 protein is CARSLAIAGGLYEQYF. The DNA for the CDR3 is TGTGCCAGAAGCTTGGCGATAGCGGGAGGACTCTACGAGCAGTACTTC.

This chain connects TRBV6-5 to TRBJ2-3; D may be TRBD2 (6 bases). The CDR3 is made up of 15 amino acids. V gave up 6 bases and J gave up 3 bases, with 16 bases separating them. Per germline, CDR1 MNHEY and CDR2 SVGAGI. The CDR3 region is CASRAGRSWTDTQYF. CDR3 sequence (DNA): TGTGCCAGCAGGGCAGGGAGGAGTTGGACAGATACGCAGTATTTT.

The chain combines TRBV11-1 with TRBJ2-3; D possibly corresponds to TRBD1 (5 bases). The germline V and J ends were trimmed by 5 bases and 2 bases, with 11 bases remaining between them. The CDR3 has 14 residues. The germline gives CDR1 SGHAT, CDR2 FQDESV (reference sequence). The CDR3 here is CASSRSRDTDTQYF. As DNA, the CDR3 is TGTGCCAGCAGCAGGAGCAGGGACACAGATACGCAGTATTTT. Supplemented by reference TRBV11-1 and TRBJ2-3, the full variable domain reads EAEVAQSPRYKITEKSQAVAFWCDPISGHATLYWYRQILGQGPELLVQFQDESVVDDSQLPKDRFSAERLKGVDSTLKIQPAELGDSAMYLCASSRSRDTDTQYFGPGTRLTVL.

V and J are TRBV5-4 and TRBJ2-7, with 8 bases aligning to TRBD1. Germline trimming cut 1 base from V and 7 bases from J; bases unmatched to any gene: 7. In germline, CDR1 is SGHNT, CDR2 YYREEE (reference sequence). The CDR3 runs 14 residues. CDR3 sequence (DNA): TGTGCCAGCAGCTTGAGCCAGGGGGCTGGGGAGCAGTACTTC. It encodes CASSLSQGAGEQYF.

The rearrangement uses TRBV11-2 and TRBJ2-7; weak D call: TRBD2 (5 bases). In germline, CDR1 is SGHAT, CDR2 FQNNGV. This CDR3 has 13 residues. Trimming shortened V by 1 base and J by 5 bases, and 9 bases separated the two germline ends. CDR3 sequence (DNA): TGTGCCAGCAGCTTAGTTTTCGGGGACGAGCAGTACTTC. Translation: CASSLVFGDEQYF.

This chain links TRBV4-2 with TRBJ2-5; 12 nucleotides match TRBD1. The DNA end favors TRBJ2-7, so the J call may be wrong. CDR1 is LGHNA, CDR2 YNFKEQ, per germline. This CDR3 has 16 residues. CDR3 sequence: CASSQGGGQGAGEQYF. DNA of the CDR3: TGTGCCAGCAGCCAAGGGGGGGGACAGGGGGCTGGCGAGCAGTACTTC.

The chain employs TRBV30 and TRBJ2-5, with 9 bases aligning to TRBD1. Matching the DNA end better, TRBJ2-7 makes the J call doubtful. The germline V gene has CDR1 GTSNPN and CDR2 SVGIG (reference sequence). The CDR3 consists of 14 residues. The CDR3 sequence: CAWSVQGAWYEQYF. CDR3 bases: TGTGCCTGGAGTGTACAGGGGGCTTGGTACGAGCAGTACTTC.

The chain uses TRBV4-1 and TRBJ1-2, with 7 positions matching TRBD1. Trimming took 4 bases from V and 3 from J; bases not matched to a gene: 8. The CDR3 consists of 15 residues. Germline V gene data show CDR1 as MGHRA and CDR2 as YSYEKL. CDR3 sequence (DNA): TGCGCCAGCAGCCCCTCACCGACAGGGCACTATGGCTACACCTTC. It is translated as CASSPSPTGHYGYTF.

The genes are TRBV18 and TRBJ2-5; 11 nucleotides align to TRBD1. CDR1 is KGHSH, CDR2 LQKENI, per germline. This CDR3 has 18 amino acids. The V and J ends lost 2 bases and 3 bases, in that order; junction bases with no gene match: 11. CDR3 sequence: CASSPSPWTGGTEETQYF. As DNA, the CDR3 is TGTGCCAGCTCACCATCACCCTGGACAGGGGGCACCGAAGAGACCCAGTACTTC.

This chain joins TRBV6-6 and TRBJ2-2; weak D call: TRBD1 (6 bases). Germline CDR1 and CDR2: MNHNY and SVGAGI (reference sequence). V shed 7 bases and J shed 7 bases, with 13 bases lying between them. This CDR3 has 13 residues. CDR3 residues: CASNTRTDGELFF. The CDR3, as DNA: TGTGCCAGCAATACCAGGACAGACGGGGAGCTGTTTTTT.

The chain carries TRBV7-9 and TRBJ1-2, with D possibly being TRBD1 (6 bases). CDR1 is SEHNR and CDR2 is FQNEAQ in the germline V gene (reference sequence). The CDR3 runs 15 residues. The V end lost 3 bases, the J end lost 1 base, and 12 bases lay between the germline ends. CDR3 nucleotides: TGTGCCAGCAGCTTTCCAGGGGAAGGTAACTATGGCTACACCTTC. Its protein is CASSFPGEGNYGYTF.

V gene TRBV5-4 combines with J gene TRBJ2-7, with TRBD2 identical over 8 bases. V lost 1 base, J lost 2 bases, and 5 bases stayed unmatched. The V gene's germline CDR1 is SGHNT and CDR2 YYREEE (reference sequence). The CDR3 has 15 residues. CDR3 sequence (DNA): TGTGCCAGCAGCTTGAAGGGACTAGATACCTACGAGCAGTACTTC. Protein sequence: CASSLKGLDTYEQYF. The variable domain in full, with the rest retrieved from reference TRBV5-4 and TRBJ2-7, is ETGVTQSPTHLIKTRGQQVTLRCSSQSGHNTVSWYQQALGQGPQFIFQYYREEENGRGNFPPRFSGLQFPNYSSELNVNALELDDSALYLCASSLKGLDTYEQYFGPGTRLTVT.

This clone was counted a few times. The rearrangement joins TRBV10-2 to TRBJ2-2; 15 bases align to TRBD2. Germline lookup yields CDR1 WSHSY and CDR2 SAAADI. V was pared by 2 bases and J by 0 bases, with 4 bases of the junction left unmatched. The CDR3 loop spans 19 amino acids. The CDR3 loop reads CASSERWTSGRANTGELFF. The CDR3 DNA follows: TGCGCCAGCAGTGAGCGGTGGACTAGCGGGAGGGCGAACACCGGGGAGCTGTTTTTT.

The CDR3 reads CASRLYEQYF. The DNA of the CDR3 is TGTGCCAGCAGACTCTACGAGCAGTACTTC. The chain is built from TRBV6-1 and TRBJ2-7; D gene unclear. Germline CDR1 and CDR2: MNHNS and SASEGT. Deletions cut 6 bases from V and 3 bases from J, with 3 bases between. This CDR3 is 10 amino acids long.

This rearrangement joins TRBV15 to TRBJ2-1, with a weak D call TRBD1 (6 bases). Deletions cut 3 bases from V and 10 bases from J, with 16 bases between. Per germline, CDR1 LNHNV and CDR2 YYDKDF (reference sequence). CDR3 size: 14 residues. The DNA of the CDR3 is TGTGCCACCAGCAGTTCCACAGGGTTGCGGGAGCAGTTCTTC. Residues: CATSSSTGLREQFF.

A few counts support this clone. V is TRBV19 and J is TRBJ2-7; 8 positions match TRBD1. Germline V gives CDR1 LNHDA, CDR2 SQIVND (reference sequence). V trimming: 5 bases; J trimming: 5 bases; junction bases outside the gene matches: 17. This CDR3 is built from 17 residues. CDR3 residues: CASSVSSLGQGKHEQYF. For the CDR3, the DNA is TGTGCCAGTAGTGTATCAAGCCTCGGACAGGGAAAGCACGAGCAGTACTTC.

This chain joins TRBV30 and TRBJ1-1; D is unresolved. V lost 0 bases to trimming and J lost 2 bases, with 7 bases between them. CDR3 length: 13 residues. The germline V gene has CDR1 GTSNPN and CDR2 SVGIG (reference sequence). This chain's CDR3 is CAWSVLRNTEAFF. The CDR3 DNA is TGTGCCTGGAGTGTACTAAGAAACACTGAAGCTTTCTTT.

This clone has more than one count but fewer than ten. CDR3 DNA: TGTGCCAGCTCACCAACCGGGACTAGCGACGAGCAGTACTTC. It specifies CASSPTGTSDEQYF. The chain carries TRBV18 and TRBJ2-7; TRBD2 matches at 10 bases. The CDR3 runs to 14 residues. Germline CDR1 KGHSH, CDR2 LQKENI. V was clipped by 2 bases and J by 5 bases; unmatched bases: 3.

The V call is TRBV7-9, the J call TRBJ2-3; D is possibly TRBD2 (6 bases). The V and J ends lost 6 bases and 2 bases respectively, with 12 bases between them. Germline CDR1 reads SEHNR; CDR2 reads FQNEAQ (reference sequence). CDR3 length equals 14 residues. The CDR3 loop is CASRLGLNTDTQYF. CDR3 sequence (DNA): TGTGCCAGCAGGTTGGGACTTAACACAGATACGCAGTATTTT.

The gene calls are TRBV12-5 and TRBJ1-1; a weak D match, TRBD1 (6 bases). Trimming removed 5 bases at V and 8 bases at J, with 18 bases between. Germline-derived CDR1 and CDR2 are LGHNT and FRNRAP. CDR3 length: 14 residues. The CDR3 sequence is CASGQESRRGEAFF. DNA for the CDR3: TGTGCTAGTGGTCAGGAGTCTCGTAGGGGGGAAGCTTTCTTT.

This clone appeared a single time. The chain employs TRBV11-2 and TRBJ2-3; weak D call: TRBD2 (5 bases). The CDR3 has 16 residues. Trimming removed 5 bases at V and 0 bases at J, with 15 bases between. Germline-derived CDR1 and CDR2 are SGHAT and FQNNGV. CDR3 DNA: TGTGCCAGCAGCCCTACCCCGCGGGCCAGCACAGATACGCAGTATTTT. This sequence encodes CASSPTPRASTDTQYF.

The sample holds a few counts of this clone. The V and J genes are TRBV6-1 and TRBJ2-4; TRBD2 aligns across 13 bases. The CDR3 loop spans 15 amino acids. V gave up 6 bases and J gave up 7 bases; unmatched junction bases: 6. CDR1 is MNHNS and CDR2 is SASEGT in the germline V gene. For the CDR3, the DNA is TGTGCCAGCAGGGCACTAGCGGGAGGGGGGAACATTCAGTACTTC. Its translation is CASRALAGGGNIQYF.

J is TRBJ2-1 and V is TRBV19; D unclear. The germline gives CDR1 LNHDA, CDR2 SQIVND (reference sequence). V dropped 7 bases and J dropped 0 bases, with 16 bases sitting between them. This CDR3 is built from 16 residues. CDR3 DNA: TGTGCCAGTACCTCTAGTACGTATGCCTCCTACAATGAGCAGTTCTTC. Its translation: CASTSSTYASYNEQFF.